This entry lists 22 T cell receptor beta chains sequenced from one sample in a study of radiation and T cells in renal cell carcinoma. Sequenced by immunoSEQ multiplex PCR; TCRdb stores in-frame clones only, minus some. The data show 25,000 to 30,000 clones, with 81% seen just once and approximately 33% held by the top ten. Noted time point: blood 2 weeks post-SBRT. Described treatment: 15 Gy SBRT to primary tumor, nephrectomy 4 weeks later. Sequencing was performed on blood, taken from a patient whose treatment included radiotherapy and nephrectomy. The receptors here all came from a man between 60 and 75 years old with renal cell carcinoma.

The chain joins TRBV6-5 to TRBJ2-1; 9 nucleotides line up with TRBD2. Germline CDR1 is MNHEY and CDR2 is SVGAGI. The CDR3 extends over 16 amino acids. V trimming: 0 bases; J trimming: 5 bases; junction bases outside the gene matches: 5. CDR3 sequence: CASSYSAIAGDNEQFF. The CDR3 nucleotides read TGTGCCAGCAGTTACTCGGCAATAGCGGGAGACAATGAGCAGTTCTTC.

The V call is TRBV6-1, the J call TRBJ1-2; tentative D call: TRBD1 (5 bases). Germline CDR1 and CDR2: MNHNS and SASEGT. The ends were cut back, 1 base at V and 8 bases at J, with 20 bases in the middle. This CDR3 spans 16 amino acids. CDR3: CASSEVVRGEVGGYTF. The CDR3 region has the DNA TGTGCCAGCAGTGAAGTGGTAAGAGGGGAAGTTGGCGGCTACACCTTC.

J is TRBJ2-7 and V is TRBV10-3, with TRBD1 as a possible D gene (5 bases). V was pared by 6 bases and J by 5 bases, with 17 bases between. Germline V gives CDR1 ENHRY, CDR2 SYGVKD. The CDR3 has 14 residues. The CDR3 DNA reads TGTGCCATCAGATTCGACAGCCTTGACAACGAGCAGTACTTC. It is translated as CAIRFDSLDNEQYF.

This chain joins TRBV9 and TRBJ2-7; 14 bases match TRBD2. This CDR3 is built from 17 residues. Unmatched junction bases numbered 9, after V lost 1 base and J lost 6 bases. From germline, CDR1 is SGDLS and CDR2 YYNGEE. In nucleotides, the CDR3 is TGTGCCAGCAGCGTAACCCCGACTAGCGGGAGGGCAGGCGAGCAGTACTTC. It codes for CASSVTPTSGRAGEQYF.

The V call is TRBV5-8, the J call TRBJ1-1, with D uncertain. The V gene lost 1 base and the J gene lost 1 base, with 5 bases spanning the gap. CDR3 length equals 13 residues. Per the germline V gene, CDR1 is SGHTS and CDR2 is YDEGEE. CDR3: CASSLRPNTEAFF. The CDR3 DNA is TGTGCCAGCAGCTTGCGTCCGAACACTGAAGCTTTCTTT.

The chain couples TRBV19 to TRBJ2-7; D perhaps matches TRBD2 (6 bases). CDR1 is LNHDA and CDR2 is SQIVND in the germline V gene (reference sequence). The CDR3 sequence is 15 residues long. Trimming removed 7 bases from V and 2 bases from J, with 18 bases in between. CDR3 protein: CASKRLGGEAYEQYF. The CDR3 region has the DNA TGTGCCAGTAAAAGACTGGGCGGGGAAGCCTACGAGCAGTACTTC.

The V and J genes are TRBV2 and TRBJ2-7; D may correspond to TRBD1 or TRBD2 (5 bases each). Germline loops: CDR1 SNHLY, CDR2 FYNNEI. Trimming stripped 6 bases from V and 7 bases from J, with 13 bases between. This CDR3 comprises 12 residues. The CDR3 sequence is CASRGVGFEQYF. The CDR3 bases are TGTGCCAGCAGGGGGGTGGGGTTTGAGCAGTACTTC.

DNA for the CDR3: TGTGCCAGCTCACATAGGACAGGGGATCCTGAAGCTTTCTTT. It specifies CASSHRTGDPEAFF. V is TRBV18 and J is TRBJ1-1, with 9 bases that match TRBD1. Germline CDR1 reads KGHSH; CDR2 reads LQKENI. The CDR3 runs to 14 residues. Trimming took 4 bases from V and 6 from J; bases not matched to a gene: 6.

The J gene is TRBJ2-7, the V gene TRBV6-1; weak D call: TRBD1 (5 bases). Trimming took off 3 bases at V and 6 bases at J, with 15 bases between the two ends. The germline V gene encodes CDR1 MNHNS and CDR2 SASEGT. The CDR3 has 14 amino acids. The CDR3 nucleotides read TGTGCCAGCAGTGATAGATCAGGGCCGGGCGAGCAGTACTTC. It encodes CASSDRSGPGEQYF.

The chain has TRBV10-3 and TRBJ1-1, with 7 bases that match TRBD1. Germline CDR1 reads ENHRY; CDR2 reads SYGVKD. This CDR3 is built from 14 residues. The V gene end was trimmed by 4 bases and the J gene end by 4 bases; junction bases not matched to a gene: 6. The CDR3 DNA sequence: TGTGCCATCAGTGCGGACACAGGGGCCACTGAAGCTTTCTTT. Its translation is CAISADTGATEAFF.

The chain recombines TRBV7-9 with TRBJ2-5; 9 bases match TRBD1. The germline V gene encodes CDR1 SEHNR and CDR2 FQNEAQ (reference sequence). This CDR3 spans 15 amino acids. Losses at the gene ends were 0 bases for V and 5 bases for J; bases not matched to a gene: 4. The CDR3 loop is CASSLARTGAETQYF. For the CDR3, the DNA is TGTGCCAGCAGCTTAGCCCGGACAGGGGCCGAGACCCAGTACTTC. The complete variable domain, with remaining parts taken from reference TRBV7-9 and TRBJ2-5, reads DTGVSQNPRHKITKRGQNVTFRCDPISEHNRLYWYRQTLGQGPEFLTYFQNEAQLEKSRLLSDRFSAERPKGSFSTLEIQRTEQGDSAMYLCASSLARTGAETQYFGPGTRLLVL.

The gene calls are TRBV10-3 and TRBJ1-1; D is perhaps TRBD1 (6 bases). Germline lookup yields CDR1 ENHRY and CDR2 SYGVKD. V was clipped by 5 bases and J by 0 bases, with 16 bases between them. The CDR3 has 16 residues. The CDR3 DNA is TGTGCCATCAGTCCGTCCGGACAGCTTATGAACACTGAAGCTTTCTTT. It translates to CAISPSGQLMNTEAFF.

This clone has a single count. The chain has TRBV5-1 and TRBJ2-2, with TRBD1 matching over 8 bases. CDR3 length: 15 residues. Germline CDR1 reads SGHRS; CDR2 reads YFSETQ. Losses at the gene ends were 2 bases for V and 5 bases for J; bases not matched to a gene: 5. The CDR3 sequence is CASSFTGGQTGELFF. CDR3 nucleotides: TGCGCCAGCAGCTTTACAGGGGGTCAGACCGGGGAGCTGTTTTTT.

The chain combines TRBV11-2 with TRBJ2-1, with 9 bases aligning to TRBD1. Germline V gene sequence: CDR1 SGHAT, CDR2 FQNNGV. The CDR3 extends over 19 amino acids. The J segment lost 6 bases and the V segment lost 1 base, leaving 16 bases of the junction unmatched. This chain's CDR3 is CASSLVRTGAGVPSNEQFF. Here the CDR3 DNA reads TGTGCCAGCAGCTTAGTTAGGACAGGGGCGGGAGTCCCCTCCAATGAGCAGTTCTTC.

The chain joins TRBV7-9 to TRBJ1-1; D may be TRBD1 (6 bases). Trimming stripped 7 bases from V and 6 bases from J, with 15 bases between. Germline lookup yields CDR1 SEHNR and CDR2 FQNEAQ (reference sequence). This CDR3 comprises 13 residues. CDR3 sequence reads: CASTGISGAEAFF. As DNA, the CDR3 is TGTGCCAGCACCGGAATCTCAGGGGCTGAAGCTTTCTTT.

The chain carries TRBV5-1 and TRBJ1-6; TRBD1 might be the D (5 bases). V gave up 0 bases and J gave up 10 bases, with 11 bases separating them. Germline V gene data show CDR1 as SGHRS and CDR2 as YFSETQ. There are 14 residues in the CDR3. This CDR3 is CASSLEQGWSPLHF. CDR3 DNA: TGCGCCAGCAGCTTGGAGCAGGGTTGGTCACCCCTCCACTTT. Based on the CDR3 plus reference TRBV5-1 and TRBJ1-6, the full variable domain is KAGVTQTPRYLIKTRGQQVTLSCSPISGHRSVSWYQQTPGQGLQFLFEYFSETQRNKGNFPGRFSGRQFSNSRSEMNVSTLELGDSALYLCASSLEQGWSPLHFGNGTRLTVT.

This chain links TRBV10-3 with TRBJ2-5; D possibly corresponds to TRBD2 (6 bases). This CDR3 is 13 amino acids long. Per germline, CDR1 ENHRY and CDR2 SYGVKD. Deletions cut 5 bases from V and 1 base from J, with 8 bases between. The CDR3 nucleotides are TGTGCCATCAGTCGCGGGGCCCAAGAGACCCAGTACTTC. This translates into CAISRGAQETQYF.

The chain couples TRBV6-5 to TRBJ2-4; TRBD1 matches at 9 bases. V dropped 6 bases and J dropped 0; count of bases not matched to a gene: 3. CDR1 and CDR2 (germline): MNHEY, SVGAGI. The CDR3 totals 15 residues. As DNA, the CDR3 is TGTGCCAGCAGGACAGGGGGATTAGCCAAAAACATTCAGTACTTC. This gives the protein CASRTGGLAKNIQYF.

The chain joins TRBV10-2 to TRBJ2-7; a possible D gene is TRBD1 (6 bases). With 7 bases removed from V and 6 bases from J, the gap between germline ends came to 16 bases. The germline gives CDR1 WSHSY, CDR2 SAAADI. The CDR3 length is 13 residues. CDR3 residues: CASNDRTPAEQYF. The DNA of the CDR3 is TGCGCCAGCAATGACAGGACCCCAGCCGAGCAGTACTTC.

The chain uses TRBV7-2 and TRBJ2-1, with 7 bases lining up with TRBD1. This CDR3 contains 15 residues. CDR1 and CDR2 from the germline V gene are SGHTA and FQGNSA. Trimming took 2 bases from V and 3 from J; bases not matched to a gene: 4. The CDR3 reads CASSLMPGGYNEQFF. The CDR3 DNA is TGTGCCAGCAGCTTAATGCCAGGGGGCTACAATGAGCAGTTCTTC.

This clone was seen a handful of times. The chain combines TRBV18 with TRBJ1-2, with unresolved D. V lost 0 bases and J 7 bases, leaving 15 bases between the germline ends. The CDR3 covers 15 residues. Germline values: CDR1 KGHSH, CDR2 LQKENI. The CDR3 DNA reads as TGTGCCAGCTCACCACCGGACTCCAGTCTTACTGGCTACACCTTC. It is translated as CASSPPDSSLTGYTF.

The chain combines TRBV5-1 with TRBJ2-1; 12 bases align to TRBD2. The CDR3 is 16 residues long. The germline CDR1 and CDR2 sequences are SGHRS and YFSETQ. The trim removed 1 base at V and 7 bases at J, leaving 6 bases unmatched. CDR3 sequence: CASSLRLAGENNEQFF. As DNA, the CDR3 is TGCGCCAGCAGCTTGCGACTAGCGGGAGAGAATAATGAGCAGTTCTTC.